A selection of T cell receptor beta chains follows, all from one sample in a study of primary melanoma T cells and metastatic recurrence. This table comes from immunoSEQ multiplex PCR, and its TCRdb copy is limited to in-frame clones, with some not included. The listing contains over 60 clones. The sample taken for sequencing was melanoma tumor tissue. These receptors all come from a human donor with melanoma. Both conserved end residues are part of each CDR3. The order of the fields is V gene, D gene, J gene, clone size, CDR3 DNA, CDR3 protein. A D gene is named only where the DNA matches it firmly. The size entry is marked missing in some rows and otherwise reads once, few, many or a size class.

TRBV6-8	NA	TRBJ2-1	NA	TGTGCCAGCAGGGGGCTCGTAGGTTCTGGGAATGAGCAGTTCTTC	CASRGLVGSGNEQFF
TRBV6-8	TRBD1	TRBJ2-5	NA	TGTGCCAGCAGTTACCGGGCAGGGGGCACGAAGACCCAGTACTTC	CASSYRAGGTKTQYF
TRBV23-1	NA	TRBJ2-3	NA	TGCGCCAGCAGCAAAGGTTACCCAGATACGCAGTATTTT	CASSKGYPDTQYF
TRBV30	NA	TRBJ2-7	NA	TGTGCCTGGAGTGTAGCCGGGGTCGAGCAGTACTTC	CAWSVAGVEQYF
TRBV11-3	TRBD2	TRBJ2-1	NA	TGTGCCAGCAGCTCCCTAGCGGCGATCTACAATGAGCAGTTCTTC	CASSSLAAIYNEQFF
TRBV6-8	TRBD1	TRBJ1-3	NA	TGTGCCAGCAGTTTGACAGGGTCTGGAAACACCATATATTTT	CASSLTGSGNTIYF
TRBV19	TRBD2	TRBJ2-6	NA	TGTGCCAGTAGTATCCGATTGGGGGGGTACTCTGGGGCCAACGTCCTGACTTTC	CASSIRLGGYSGANVLTF
TRBV15	NA	TRBJ2-5	NA	TGTGCCACCAGCACTGGGACATGGGCCGGGGCCCAGTACTTC	CATSTGTWAGAQYF
TRBV11-3	NA	TRBJ1-2	NA	TGTGCCAGCAGCCCCGAGGGGGGCAGGGTGGGAGGCTACACCTTC	CASSPEGGRVGGYTF
TRBV19	TRBD1	TRBJ2-7	NA	TGTGCCAGTAGTGACCGGGACAGGGTCGGCTACGAGCAGTACTTC	CASSDRDRVGYEQYF
TRBV11-3	TRBD1	TRBJ1-5	NA	TGTGCCAGCAGCTTGGCGGGCGGCAGGGGGCCAAATCAGCCCCAGCATTTT	CASSLAGGRGPNQPQHF
TRBV11-3	NA	TRBJ2-7	few	TGTGCCAGCAGCCCCCCGGGGGCGAAATACTACGAGCAGTACTTC	CASSPPGAKYYEQYF
TRBV5-1	TRBD2	TRBJ2-1	NA	TGCGCCAGCAGCTTGGGGCTAGCGGAGAACAATGAGCAGTTCTTC	CASSLGLAENNEQFF
TRBV6-7	NA	TRBJ1-1	once	TGTGCCAGCAGTGACCCGCGGACAGCTTTCTTT	CASSDPRTAFF
TRBV11-3	TRBD2	TRBJ2-7	NA	TGTGCCAGCAGCCGAACTACTAGCGGGGGCTCCTACGAGCAGTACTTC	CASSRTTSGGSYEQYF
TRBV18	NA	TRBJ2-2	NA	TGTGCCAGCTCACCACCGAGTTTTGCCGGGGAGCTGTTTTTT	CASSPPSFAGELFF
TRBV18	NA	TRBJ2-2	NA	TGTGCCAGCTCACCACCGTCAACAGTCGGGGAGCTGTTTTTT	CASSPPSTVGELFF
TRBV11-3	TRBD2	TRBJ2-3	NA	TGTGCCAGCAGCGGGGACCTTGTGGCGGGAGAGTGGGATACGCAGTATTTT	CASSGDLVAGEWDTQYF
TRBV11-3	NA	TRBJ1-5	NA	TGTGCCAGCAGCTTAGAGGGGCAGGCGCATCAGCCCCAGCATTTT	CASSLEGQAHQPQHF
TRBV6-8	NA	TRBJ1-6	NA	TGTGCCAGCAGTTTGGGTCAGGTAGAATCACCCCTCCACTTT	CASSLGQVESPLHF
TRBV15	TRBD1	TRBJ2-5	NA	TGTGCCACCAGCAGAGATGGCGGGACAGGGAAAGAGACCCAGTACTTC	CATSRDGGTGKETQYF
TRBV14	NA	TRBJ2-1	NA	TGTGCCAGCAGCCATCTCAGGAACCTTAACAATGAGCAGTTCTTC	CASSHLRNLNNEQFF
TRBV28	TRBD1	TRBJ1-6	NA	TGTGCCAGCAGCCTCCGCAGGGGGCCTCCCTATAATTCACCCCTCCACTTT	CASSLRRGPPYNSPLHF
TRBV5-1	TRBD2	TRBJ2-1	once	TGCGCCAGCAGCTTGATAGCGGGAGAGGGCTACAATGAGCAGTTCTTC	CASSLIAGEGYNEQFF
TRBV12-2	NA	TRBJ2-5	once	TGTGCCATTGAGGCGGACCCGTTACAAGAGACCCAGTACTTC	CAIEADPLQETQYF